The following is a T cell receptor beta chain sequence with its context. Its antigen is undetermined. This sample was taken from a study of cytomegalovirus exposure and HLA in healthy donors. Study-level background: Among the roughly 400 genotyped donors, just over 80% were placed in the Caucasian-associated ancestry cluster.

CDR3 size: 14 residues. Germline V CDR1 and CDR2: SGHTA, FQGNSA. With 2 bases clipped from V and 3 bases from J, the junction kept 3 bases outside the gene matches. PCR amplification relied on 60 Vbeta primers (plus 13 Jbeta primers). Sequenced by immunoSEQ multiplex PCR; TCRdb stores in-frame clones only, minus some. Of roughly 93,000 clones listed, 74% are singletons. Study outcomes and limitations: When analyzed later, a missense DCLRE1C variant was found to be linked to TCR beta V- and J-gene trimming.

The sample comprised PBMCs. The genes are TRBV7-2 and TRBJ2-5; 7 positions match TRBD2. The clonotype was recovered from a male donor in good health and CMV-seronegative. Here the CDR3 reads CASSLPRGEETQYF. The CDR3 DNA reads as TGTGCCAGCAGCTTACCCCGGGGGGAAGAGACCCAGTACTTC.